The clone carrying this TCR beta chain has a count of ten or more. One end of the junction does not line up with germline, which may come from a read error. This sample is part of a study of T cells in Graves' hyperthyroidism and ophthalmopathy. There are 14 residues in the CDR3. Germline loops: CDR1 SSHAT, CDR2 FNYEAQ (reference sequence). Initially, at the first diagnosis of hyperthyroidism and before any ophthalmopathy symptoms, blood was sampled. TCR beta CDR3 sequences were amplified from RNA transcripts. When the TCR CDR3 underwent first-round RT-PCR, the HTBI primer set was used. TCRdb re-called the multiplex PCR reads through MiXCR, storing one row per CDR3 protein. The table lists a few hundred thousand distinct CDR3 sequences, 15% to 18% of them singletons.

Source material: blood. The chain recombines TRBV7-7 with TRBJ2-7; a possible D gene is TRBD1 (6 bases). This clonotype was sampled from a woman between 18 and 29 years old with Graves' hyperthyroidism that later progressed to Graves' ophthalmopathy. CDR3 amino acids: CASSLAGQGSEQYF. In DNA, the CDR3 is TGTGCTAGCAGCTTAGCTGGCCAGGGGTCCGAGCAGTACTTC.